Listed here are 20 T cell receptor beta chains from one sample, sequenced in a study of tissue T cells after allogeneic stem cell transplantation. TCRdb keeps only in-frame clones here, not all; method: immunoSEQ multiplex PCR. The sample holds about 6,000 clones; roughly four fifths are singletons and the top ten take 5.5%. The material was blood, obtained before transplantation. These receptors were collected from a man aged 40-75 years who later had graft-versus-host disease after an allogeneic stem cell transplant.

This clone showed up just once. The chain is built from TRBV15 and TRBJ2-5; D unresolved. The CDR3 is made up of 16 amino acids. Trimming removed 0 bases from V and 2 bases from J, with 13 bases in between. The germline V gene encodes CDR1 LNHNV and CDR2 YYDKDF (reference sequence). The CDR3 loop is CATSREGSALQETQYF. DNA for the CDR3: TGTGCCACCAGCAGAGAAGGAAGTGCGTTACAAGAGACCCAGTACTTC. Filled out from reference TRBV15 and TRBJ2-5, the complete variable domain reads DAMVIQNPRYQVTQFGKPVTLSCSQTLNHNVMYWYQQKSSQAPKLLFHYYDKDFNNEADTPDNFQSRRPNTSFCFLDIRSPGLGDTAMYLCATSREGSALQETQYFGPGTRLLVL.

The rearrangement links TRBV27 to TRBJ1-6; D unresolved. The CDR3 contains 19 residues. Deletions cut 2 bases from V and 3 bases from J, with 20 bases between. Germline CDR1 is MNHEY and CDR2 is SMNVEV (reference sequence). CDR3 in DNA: TGTGCCAGCAGTTTACCCTCCGGTTCTTCTAGGCGCTATAATTCACCCCTCCACTTT. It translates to CASSLPSGSSRRYNSPLHF.

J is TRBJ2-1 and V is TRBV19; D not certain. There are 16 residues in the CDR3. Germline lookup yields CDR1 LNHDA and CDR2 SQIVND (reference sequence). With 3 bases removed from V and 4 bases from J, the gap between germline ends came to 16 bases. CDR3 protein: CASSIGGVPPYNEQFF. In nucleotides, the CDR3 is TGTGCCAGTAGTATTGGCGGAGTCCCTCCTTACAATGAGCAGTTCTTC.

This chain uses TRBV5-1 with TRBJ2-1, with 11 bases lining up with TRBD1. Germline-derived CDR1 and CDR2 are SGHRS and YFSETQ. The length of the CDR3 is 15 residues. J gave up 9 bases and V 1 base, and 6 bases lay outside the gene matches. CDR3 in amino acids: CASSLTDRGQGEQFF. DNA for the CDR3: TGCGCCAGCAGCTTGACGGACAGGGGGCAGGGTGAGCAGTTCTTC.

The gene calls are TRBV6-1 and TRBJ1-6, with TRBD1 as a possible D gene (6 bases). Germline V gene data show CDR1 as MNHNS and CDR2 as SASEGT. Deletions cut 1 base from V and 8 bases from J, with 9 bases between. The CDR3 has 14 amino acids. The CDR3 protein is CASSEGGQYSPLHF. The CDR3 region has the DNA TGTGCCAGCAGTGAAGGCGGACAGTATTCACCCCTCCACTTT.

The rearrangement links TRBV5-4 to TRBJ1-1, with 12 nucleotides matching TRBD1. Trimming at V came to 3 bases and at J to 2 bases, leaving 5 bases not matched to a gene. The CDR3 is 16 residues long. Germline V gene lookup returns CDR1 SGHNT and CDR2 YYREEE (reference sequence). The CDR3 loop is CASSWDRGHRNTEAFF. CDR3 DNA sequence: TGTGCCAGCAGCTGGGACAGGGGGCATCGAAACACTGAAGCTTTCTTT.

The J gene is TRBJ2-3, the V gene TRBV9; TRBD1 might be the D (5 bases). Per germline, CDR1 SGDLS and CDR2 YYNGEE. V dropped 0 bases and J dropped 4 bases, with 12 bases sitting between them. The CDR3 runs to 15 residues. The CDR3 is CASSVEGVAADTQYF. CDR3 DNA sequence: TGTGCCAGCAGCGTAGAAGGGGTTGCGGCAGATACGCAGTATTTT.

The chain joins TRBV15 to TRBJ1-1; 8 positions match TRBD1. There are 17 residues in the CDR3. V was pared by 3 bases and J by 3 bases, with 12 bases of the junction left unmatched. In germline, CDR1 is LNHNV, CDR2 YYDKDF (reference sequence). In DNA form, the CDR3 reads TGTGCCACCAGCAGTACGACAGGGGATAGTCGCGACACTGAAGCTTTCTTT. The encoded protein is CATSSTTGDSRDTEAFF.

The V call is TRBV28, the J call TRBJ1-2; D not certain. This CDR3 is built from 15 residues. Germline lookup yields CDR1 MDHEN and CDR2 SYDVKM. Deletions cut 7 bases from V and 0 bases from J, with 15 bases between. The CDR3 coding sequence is TGTGCCAGCAAGAGCCCCAGCGGAGCTAACTATGGCTACACCTTC. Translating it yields CASKSPSGANYGYTF.

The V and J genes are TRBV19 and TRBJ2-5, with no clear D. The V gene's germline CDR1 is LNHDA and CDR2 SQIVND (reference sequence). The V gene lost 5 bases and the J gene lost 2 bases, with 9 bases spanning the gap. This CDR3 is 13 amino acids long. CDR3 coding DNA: TGTGCCAGTAGTGGGCAGCTGCAAGAGACCCAGTACTTC. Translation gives CASSGQLQETQYF.

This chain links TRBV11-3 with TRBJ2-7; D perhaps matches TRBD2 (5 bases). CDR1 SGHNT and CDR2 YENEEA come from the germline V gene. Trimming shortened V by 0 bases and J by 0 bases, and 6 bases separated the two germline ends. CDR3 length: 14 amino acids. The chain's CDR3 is CASSLDGSSYEQYF. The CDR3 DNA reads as TGTGCCAGCAGCTTAGATGGGAGCTCCTACGAGCAGTACTTC.

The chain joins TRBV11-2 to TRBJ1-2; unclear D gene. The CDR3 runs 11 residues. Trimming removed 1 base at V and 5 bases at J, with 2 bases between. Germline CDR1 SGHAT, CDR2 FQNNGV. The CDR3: CASSLGYGYTF. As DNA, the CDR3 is TGTGCCAGCAGCTTAGGATATGGCTACACCTTC.

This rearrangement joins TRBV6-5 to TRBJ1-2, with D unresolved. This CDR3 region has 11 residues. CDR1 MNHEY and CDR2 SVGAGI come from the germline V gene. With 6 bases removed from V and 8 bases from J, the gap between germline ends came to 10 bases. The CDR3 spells CASREDRGYTF. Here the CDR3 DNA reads TGTGCCAGCAGGGAGGATCGCGGCTACACCTTC.

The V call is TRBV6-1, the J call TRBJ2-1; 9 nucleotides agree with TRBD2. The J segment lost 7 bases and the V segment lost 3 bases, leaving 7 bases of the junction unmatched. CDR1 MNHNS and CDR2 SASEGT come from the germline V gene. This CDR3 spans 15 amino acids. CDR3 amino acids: CASSDPGTSRNEQFF. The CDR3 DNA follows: TGTGCCAGCAGTGACCCCGGGACTAGCAGGAATGAGCAGTTCTTC.

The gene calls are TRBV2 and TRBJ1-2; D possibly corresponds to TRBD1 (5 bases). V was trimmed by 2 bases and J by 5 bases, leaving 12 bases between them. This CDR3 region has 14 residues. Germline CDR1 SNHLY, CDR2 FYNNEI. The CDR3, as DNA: TGTGCCAGCAGTGAACAGCAGGGAGGATATGGCTACACCTTC. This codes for CASSEQQGGYGYTF.

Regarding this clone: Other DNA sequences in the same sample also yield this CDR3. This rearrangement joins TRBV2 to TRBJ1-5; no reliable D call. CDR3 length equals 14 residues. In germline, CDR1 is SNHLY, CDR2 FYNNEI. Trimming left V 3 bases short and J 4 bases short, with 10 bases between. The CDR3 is CASSDYGGNQPQHF. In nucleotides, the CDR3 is TGTGCCAGCAGTGACTATGGAGGGAATCAGCCCCAGCATTTT.

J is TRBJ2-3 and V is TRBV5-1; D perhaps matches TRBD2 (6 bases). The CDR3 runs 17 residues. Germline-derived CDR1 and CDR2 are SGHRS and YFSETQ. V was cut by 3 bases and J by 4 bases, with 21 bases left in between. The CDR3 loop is CASSWPPLAQGADTQYF. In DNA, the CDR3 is TGCGCCAGCAGCTGGCCCCCTCTAGCGCAAGGGGCAGATACGCAGTATTTT.

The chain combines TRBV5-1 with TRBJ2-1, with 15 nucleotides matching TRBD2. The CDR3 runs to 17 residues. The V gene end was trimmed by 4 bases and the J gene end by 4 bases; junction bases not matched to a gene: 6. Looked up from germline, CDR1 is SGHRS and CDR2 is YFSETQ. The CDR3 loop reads CASSEGTSGRMYNEQFF. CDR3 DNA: TGCGCCAGCAGCGAAGGGACTAGCGGGAGGATGTACAATGAGCAGTTCTTC.

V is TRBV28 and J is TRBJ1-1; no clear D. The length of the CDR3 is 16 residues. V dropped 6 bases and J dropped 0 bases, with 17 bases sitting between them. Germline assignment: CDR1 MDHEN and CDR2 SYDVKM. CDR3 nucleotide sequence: TGTGCCAGCAGCCGTCCGCTGGGCAGCTTGAACACTGAAGCTTTCTTT. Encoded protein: CASSRPLGSLNTEAFF. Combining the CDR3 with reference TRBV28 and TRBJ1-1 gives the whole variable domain DVKVTQSSRYLVKRTGEKVFLECVQDMDHENMFWYRQDPGLGLRLIYFSYDVKMKEKGDIPEGYSVSREKKERFSLILESASTNQTSMYLCASSRPLGSLNTEAFFGQGTRLTVV.

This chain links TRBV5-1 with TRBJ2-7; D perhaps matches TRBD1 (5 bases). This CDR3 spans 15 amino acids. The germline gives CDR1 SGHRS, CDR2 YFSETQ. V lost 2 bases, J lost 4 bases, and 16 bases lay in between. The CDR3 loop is CASSFVQGSGYEQYF. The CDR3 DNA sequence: TGCGCCAGCAGCTTCGTGCAGGGCTCTGGGTACGAGCAGTACTTC.